These 21 T cell receptor beta chains were sequenced from one sample in a study of radiotherapy plus CTLA-4 blockade in lung cancer. This table comes from immunoSEQ multiplex PCR, and its TCRdb copy is limited to in-frame clones, with some not included. The repertoire holds about 51,000 clones, with 60% to 80% as singletons. The sample in question was peripheral blood, obtained from a patient treated with radiotherapy plus ipilimumab. These receptors were obtained from a human donor with non-small cell lung cancer whose response to radiotherapy plus ipilimumab could not be evaluated.

The chain combines TRBV9 with TRBJ1-1, with 9 positions matching TRBD1. The CDR3 is 16 residues long. V was pared by 0 bases and J by 7 bases, with 10 bases of the junction left unmatched. Germline values: CDR1 SGDLS, CDR2 YYNGEE. The CDR3 nucleotides are TGTGCCAGCAGCGTAGGATTACAGGGGGCTGAGGGTGAAGCTTTCTTT. This codes for CASSVGLQGAEGEAFF.

A few counts support this clone. This rearrangement joins TRBV7-2 to TRBJ2-1; the match to TRBD2 covers 11 bases. From germline, CDR1 is SGHTA and CDR2 FQGNSA. The junction had 6 bases not matched to a gene; V was cut back by 1 base and J by 10 bases. The length of the CDR3 is 15 residues. The CDR3 DNA follows: TGTGCCAGCAGCTTAGGACTAGCGGGAATGGGGGAGCAGTTCTTC. Amino acid sequence: CASSLGLAGMGEQFF.

V is TRBV4-1 and J is TRBJ1-1; a possible D gene is TRBD1 (5 bases). The CDR3 has 14 residues. Trimming took 4 bases from V and 0 from J, leaving 9 bases between them. Germline CDR1 reads MGHRA; CDR2 reads YSYEKL. CDR3 nucleotide sequence: TGCGCCAGCAGCCTGCAGGGCATGAACACTGAAGCTTTCTTT. Encoded protein: CASSLQGMNTEAFF.

This rearrangement joins TRBV28 to TRBJ1-2; D not certain. Trimming left V 1 base short and J 2 bases short, with 8 bases between. Germline V gene lookup returns CDR1 MDHEN and CDR2 SYDVKM. CDR3 length: 14 amino acids. Here the CDR3 DNA reads TGTGCCAGCAGTTTATATGGCAGGAACTATGGCTACACCTTC. Translated: CASSLYGRNYGYTF.

This rearrangement joins TRBV9 to TRBJ2-1, with 8 bases fitting TRBD2. Germline CDR1 is SGDLS and CDR2 is YYNGEE. With V trimmed by 1 base and J by 8 bases, 8 bases remained unmatched. This CDR3 contains 15 residues. CDR3 sequence (DNA): TGTGCCAGCAGCGTAAGGGGGGGACTAGTCGATGAGCAGTTCTTC. It specifies CASSVRGGLVDEQFF.

The V call is TRBV5-4, the J call TRBJ2-7; TRBD2 might be the D (6 bases). V shed 2 bases and J shed 8 bases, with 17 bases lying between them. Germline CDR1 and CDR2: SGHNT and YYREEE (reference sequence). This CDR3 has 14 amino acids. Here the CDR3 DNA reads TGTGCCAGCAGCTTTCCCGGGACTCCCAATCAGCAGTACTTC. This translates into CASSFPGTPNQQYF.

The V gene is TRBV18, the J gene TRBJ1-6; a weak D match, TRBD1 (5 bases). CDR3 length equals 14 residues. The germline V gene encodes CDR1 KGHSH and CDR2 LQKENI. V was clipped by 6 bases and J by 16 bases, with 22 bases between them. CDR3 nucleotides: TGTGCCAGCTCCCAATCCGGAGACAGCTTCTTTCTCCACTTT. Protein sequence: CASSQSGDSFFLHF.

The V and J genes are TRBV7-9 and TRBJ2-7; 7 bases fit TRBD2. The CDR3 runs to 15 residues. CDR1 is SEHNR and CDR2 is FQNEAQ in the germline V gene (reference sequence). V shed 1 base and J 5 bases; nucleotides not matched to a gene: 8. The CDR3 bases are TGTGCCAGCAGCTTAGGTGCCAGCGGGGATAACGAGCAGTACTTC. Protein: CASSLGASGDNEQYF.

The rearrangement links TRBV5-4 to TRBJ1-2, with D unclear. CDR1 SGHNT and CDR2 YYREEE come from the germline V gene (reference sequence). The CDR3 totals 17 residues. V lost 3 bases and J 0 bases, leaving 18 bases between the germline ends. The CDR3: CASSSGFPLRANYGYTF. The DNA of the CDR3 is TGTGCCAGCAGCTCCGGTTTTCCCTTGCGGGCTAACTATGGCTACACCTTC.

V gene TRBV9 combines with J gene TRBJ1-4, with TRBD1 identical over 10 bases. The V gene's germline CDR1 is SGDLS and CDR2 YYNGEE. This CDR3 region has 15 residues. V lost 4 bases, J lost 8 bases, and 8 bases stayed unmatched. The CDR3 DNA follows: TGTGCCAGCAGCCCCCCCAGGGGACAGGGGGAAAAACTGTTTTTT. It yields the protein CASSPPRGQGEKLFF.

The chain carries TRBV7-3 and TRBJ2-3; 16 bases align to TRBD2. Germline V gives CDR1 SGHTA, CDR2 FQGTGA. The junction had 5 bases not matched to a gene; V was cut back by 5 bases and J by 3 bases. There are 17 residues in the CDR3. DNA for the CDR3: TGTGCCAGCAGCGTGGGACTAGCGGGAGGGACGACAGATACGCAGTATTTT. Protein: CASSVGLAGGTTDTQYF.

The chain employs TRBV4-2 and TRBJ1-4, with a possible D match to TRBD1 (5 bases). CDR3 size: 16 residues. Trimming took off 0 bases at V and 8 bases at J, with 16 bases between the two ends. Germline V CDR1 and CDR2: LGHNA, YNFKEQ. The CDR3 here is CASSQDPRATWEKLFF. CDR3 in DNA: TGTGCCAGCAGCCAAGATCCCAGGGCCACATGGGAAAAACTGTTTTTT.

The V gene is TRBV7-2, the J gene TRBJ2-7; 16 bases line up with TRBD2. The CDR3 runs 17 residues. In germline, CDR1 is SGHTA, CDR2 FQGNSA. With 5 bases clipped from V and 6 bases from J, the junction kept 10 bases outside the gene matches. CDR3 region: CASSPPGTSGGAREQYF. The CDR3 region has the DNA TGTGCCAGCAGCCCCCCCGGGACTAGCGGGGGGGCCCGCGAGCAGTACTTC.

The sample holds a few counts of this clone. The chain is built from TRBV29-1 and TRBJ1-4; tentatively, D is TRBD1 (5 bases). CDR1 is SQVTM, CDR2 ANQGSEA, per germline. The CDR3 totals 13 residues. V was trimmed by 7 bases and J by 8 bases, leaving 17 bases between them. The CDR3 bases are TGCAGCGCTCGGCGGGGGGTCCGAGAAAAACTGTTTTTT. This gives the protein CSARRGVREKLFF.

The V call is TRBV4-3, the J call TRBJ2-7; D perhaps matches TRBD2 (7 bases). CDR3 length equals 14 residues. Trimming pared 4 bases from V and 6 bases from J, leaving 16 bases between. Germline CDR1 and CDR2: LGHNA and YSLEER. The CDR3 nucleotides are TGCGCCAGCAGCCGTACGGGGGGAGGGGGCGAGCAGTACTTC. It codes for CASSRTGGGGEQYF.

The chain links TRBV4-2 to TRBJ2-2; 10 positions match TRBD2. Losses at the gene ends were 0 bases for V and 3 bases for J; bases not matched to a gene: 4. Germline CDR1 is LGHNA and CDR2 is YNFKEQ. This CDR3 region has 17 residues. CDR3 sequence reads: CASSQDNLAGDTGELFF. The CDR3 coding sequence is TGTGCCAGCAGCCAAGATAACCTAGCGGGGGACACCGGGGAGCTGTTTTTT.

Written as DNA, the CDR3 is TGTGCCAGCAGCCCCGGGAGGCGTGCTACGCAGCAGTACTTC. Amino acid sequence: CASSPGRRATQQYF. The gene calls are TRBV7-6 and TRBJ2-7, with 7 bases aligning to TRBD2. The CDR3 is 14 amino acids. Per the germline V gene, CDR1 is SGHVS and CDR2 is FNYEAQ. V was clipped by 5 bases and J by 8 bases; unmatched bases: 12.

The rearrangement uses TRBV19 and TRBJ1-1; 8 bases align to TRBD1. The CDR3 is made up of 16 amino acids. J lost 6 bases, V lost 7 bases, and 16 bases had no gene match. Germline CDR1 and CDR2: LNHDA and SQIVND (reference sequence). CDR3 residues: CASTLRKQGASAEAFF. CDR3 DNA: TGTGCCAGTACCCTTAGGAAGCAGGGGGCGTCTGCTGAAGCTTTCTTT. The entire variable domain, with the rest obtained from reference TRBV19 and TRBJ1-1, is as follows: DGGITQSPKYLFRKEGQNVTLSCEQNLNHDAMYWYRQDPGQGLRLIYYSQIVNDFQKGDIAEGYSVSREKKESFPLTVTSAQKNPTAFYLCASTLRKQGASAEAFFGQGTRLTVV.

The chain combines TRBV27 with TRBJ1-4; D is unresolved. V was shortened by 6 bases and J by 8 bases, with 19 bases between the two germline ends. Germline V gives CDR1 MNHEY, CDR2 SMNVEV (reference sequence). This CDR3 has 15 amino acids. CDR3: CASRLGAAENEKLFF. CDR3 sequence (DNA): TGTGCCAGCAGGCTAGGAGCAGCTGAGAACGAAAAACTGTTTTTT.

The genes are TRBV6-5 and TRBJ2-7; D gene unclear. The CDR3 is 11 amino acids. Germline V gives CDR1 MNHEY, CDR2 SVGAGI. V shed 4 bases and J shed 4 bases, with 5 bases lying between them. CDR3 nucleotides: TGTGCCAGCAGTTTCCAGTACGAGCAGTACTTC. Translation: CASSFQYEQYF.

V usage is TRBV7-9 and J usage is TRBJ1-6, with unresolved D. This CDR3 is built from 13 residues. V dropped 5 bases and J dropped 9 bases, with 11 bases sitting between them. Germline CDR1 and CDR2: SEHNR and FQNEAQ (reference sequence). Here the CDR3 reads CASSLPGSSPLHF. The CDR3 nucleotides read TGTGCCAGCAGCCTACCCGGGAGTTCACCCCTCCACTTT.